This note documents a single TCR beta chain sequence. This clonotype was found a few times. No antigen is known for it. No base quality values were provided; no much bigger clone lies one nucleotide off. The sample originates from a study of regulatory T cells in long-lasting Graves disease (dated by TCRdb to about 2021). Concerning the study at large: Newly diagnosed Graves' disease patients had taken antithyroid drugs for less than 3 months. Peripheral blood TCR sequencing and RNA sequencing compared persistent Graves' disease patients with newly diagnosed Graves' disease patients. The study was conducted in China and was registered as a clinical trial. A total of about 35 samples underwent TCR sequencing, from some 13 patients with persistent Graves' disease and approximately 20 patients with newly diagnosed Graves' disease. The study at large found these results: More public clonotypes were shared among persistent patients (under 3,000) than among newly diagnosed patients (more than 950). Only peripheral blood was studied, because thyroid tissue, the primary lesion, was inaccessible. TRBV28, TRBJ1-2 and TRBJ2-5 were preferentially used in persistent disease, while TRBV20-1 and TRBJ2-1 were favored in newly diagnosed disease. Persistent Graves' disease patients showed lower TCR Shannon entropy and fewer highly expanded clones than newly diagnosed patients, suggesting clonal expansion. The authors acknowledged the small sample size as a limitation that may reduce accuracy. Only the TCR beta chain was sequenced and analyzed.

Explained via the paper, the time point label denotes: newly diagnosed GD, antithyroid drugs for less than 3 months. For both TCR sequencing and RNA sequencing, RNA was extracted from PBMCs using TRIzol. The diagnosis of Graves' disease was made according to American Thyroid Association guidelines. Patients were recruited from an endocrinology department in Xi'an, China. Each patient gave roughly 10 milliliters of peripheral blood, collected in an EDTA anticoagulant tube. Ficoll Paque Plus density gradient separation was used to isolate PBMCs, and no further T cell sorting was performed. An Agilent 2100 Bioanalyzer and agarose gel were used to assess RNA quality, and a NanoDrop 2000 was used to measure RNA concentration. The library was generated by multiplex PCR. TCRdb records Illumina HiSeq 4000 as the sequencer. To build TCR beta libraries, CDR3 regions were amplified by Arm-PCR using iRepertoire HTBI primers. Before sequencing, the PCR products went through gel purification. The study's own analysis went as follows. Gene usage analysis of CDR3 amino acid clonotypes used the 50 to 70 TRBV and 14 TRBJ segments found across samples. Filtered high-quality paired reads were merged into contigs using COPE and FqMerger. Contigs were aligned with BLAST to IMGT TRBV, TRBD and TRBJ reference genes, and CDR3 was defined per IMGT. Clonotypes above 0.1% frequency were classified as highly expanded clones. Shannon entropy served as the measure of repertoire diversity, while the Gini coefficient captured V-J evenness. Clonotypes shared by more than one individual were considered public. TCRdb reanalyzed the raw reads on its own, using fastp at Q25 for trimming and MiXCR for clone calling, and kept in-frame beta chains. Rows with one shared CDR3 protein collapse into an entry with the most common genes and DNA. It is TCRdb's table, rather than the study itself, that gives the V and J calls and clone size. The sample table lists hundreds of thousands of distinct CDR3 sequences, over 15% of them with a count of one. The top ten hold roughly 27% of the sample.

After removal of 3 bases from V and 2 bases from J, the junction retains 11 bases not matched to a gene. Including cysteine and phenylalanine, the CDR3 has 16 amino acids. Only the CDR3 DNA stays, 48 bases, in frame from base 1. CDR1 and CDR2 are read off the germline V gene (reference sequence) as SGHKS and YYEKEE. Another study also made use of these data, one on T cells in Graves' hyperthyroidism and ophthalmopathy. As the second paper documents: Graves' hyperthyroidism was defined as stable when no progression to ophthalmopathy occurred over 18 months of follow-up. Hyperthyroidism patients were newly diagnosed, had a disease duration of under 2 months, and were aged 18 to 65 years. Patients with uncontrolled infections, other autoimmune diseases, pregnancy or lactation were excluded. Clinical symptoms, serum thyroxine and TRAb, thyroid ultrasound, and orbital computed tomography formed the basis for the diagnoses. For the first round of RT-PCR on the TCR CDR3, the HTBI primer set was used together with the Qiagen OneStep RT-PCR kit. Most expanded thyroid clonotypes (frequency above 0.001) were also detected in blood, suggesting blood repertoires may reflect thyroid immune responses. A 13 V-J signature model separated ophthalmopathy from stable hyperthyroidism, with approximately 87% sensitivity and roughly 82% specificity in cross-validation and 80%/75% in testing. In validation, progression to ophthalmopathy was predicted by the model with 70.59% sensitivity and roughly 72% specificity, a median of roughly six months before onset. To identify TCR V-J signatures that set the groups apart, the researchers used a discovery cohort of roughly 100 patients, made up of roughly 45 with Graves' ophthalmopathy and approximately 57 with stable Graves' hyperthyroidism. An independent validation cohort of under 20 hyperthyroidism patients and 17 patients who later progressed to ophthalmopathy tested prospective prediction of ophthalmopathy. The roughly 90 discovery patients were divided at random into training and test sets in a 7:3 ratio. In addition, the study compared T-cell repertoires in thyroid tissue and in blood from about 6 Graves' hyperthyroidism patients. After sampling, hyperthyroidism patients received methimazole starting at 30 mg daily, and ophthalmopathy patients received high-dose intravenous methylprednisolone. The libraries were constructed in a second round of multiplex PCR and then size-selected and purified. Libraries were sequenced paired-end with 100 bp reads on an Illumina HiSeq2000. Raw data were processed with SOAPnuke, discarding reads with adapters, uncalled bases, mean Phred below 15, or no exact constant-primer or identifier match. High-quality paired reads were merged with COPE v1.2.5, and unique nucleotide sequences were defined as clonotypes. Clonotypes were aligned to IMGT TRBV, TRBD and TRBJ reference segments using MiTCR v1.1. The analysis included only V-J combinations with a frequency above 0.0001, which together covered 99% to 99.2% of the repertoires. The TCS score was defined as F50 (clonal expansion) divided by E x V (chaos), with BLOSUM62-based TCRdist calculated between CDR3 peptides within each V-J. Welch's t-statistics and random forest reduced roughly 530 V-J features to about 13, which were used in a naive Bayes classifier (R e1071). No statistical method was used to set the sample size in advance, and investigators knew the group allocation. According to the paper, TCR Vbeta CDR3 sequencing was carried out on some 140 peripheral blood samples, which came from over 40 ophthalmopathy, 75 or so hyperthyroidism and approximately 17 progressor patients.

Here the chain combines TRBV5-5 and TRBJ2-7; 7 nucleotides in the junction match TRBD1. The origin of this receptor is a man aged 40-55 years with Graves disease. Donor details come from another sample of the same person, matched by shared clones. The specimen was peripheral blood mononuclear cells (PBMCs), collected at new diagnosis, from a patient treated with antithyroid drugs. CDR3 sequence: CASSYVDRREPYEQYF. The DNA sequence is given as TGTGCCAGCAGCTATGTGGACAGGAGAGAACCCTACGAGCAGTACTTC.